The T cell receptor (beta chain) under discussion was sequenced for a study of beta chain features in type 1 diabetes. Study-wide context: In all, around 100 million sorted cells from all samples were analyzed.

cDNA synthesis used the whole RNA isolate, giving expressed TCRB sequences. Clones were sequenced by immunoSEQ multiplex PCR, and TCRdb holds only the in-frame ones, with some missing. The data hold over 150,000 clones, with roughly 8% observed a single time. Looked up from germline, CDR1 is SGDLS and CDR2 is YYNGEE. Trimming took 2 bases from V and 2 from J, leaving 9 bases between them. The CDR3 is 14 residues long. Each of the CD4+ naive, central memory, regulatory and stem cell-like memory populations was sorted via CD45RO/CCR7/CD25/CD127/CD95/CD27. As for this clone: The target antigen is unknown.

Study-wide results and limits: Over-representation of high TCR-expressing cells was a possible consequence of cDNA sequencing. Any PCR bias toward short templates would affect both groups alike. Moderately but significantly shorter TCRB CDR3s were found in Type 1 diabetes patients in all four CD4+ subsets.

The sample taken for sequencing was central memory CD4+ T cells from blood. The TCR originated in a woman aged 40 to 50 with type 1 diabetes. The chain combines TRBV9 with TRBJ2-3; a possible D gene is TRBD1 (6 bases). The CDR3: CASSVRTVTDTQYF. The CDR3 nucleotides read TGTGCCAGCAGCGTGCGGACAGTCACAGATACGCAGTATTTT.